This paragraph reports one T cell receptor beta chain. Its target is not known. This sample was included in a study of CD8 T cells in Susac syndrome. Regarding the study as a whole: Regarding the TCR sequencing and HLA analysis, the study admitted that a relatively small number of individuals were involved. Susac CD8+ clonal expansion peaked in TEMRA cells and active patients.

Random hexamers were used to reverse transcribe about 0.45 to 1 ug of RNA. Each CDR3 protein is one row after TCRdb ran MiXCR on the immunoSEQ multiplex PCR reads. The sample contains 120,000 or so distinct CDR3 sequences, around 94% of which appear only once. TEMRA cells were FACS-enriched, while CD8+ and CD4+ T cells were negatively isolated. Per germline, CDR1 DFQATT and CDR2 SNEGSKA (reference sequence). This CDR3 region has 13 residues. The V and J ends lost 6 bases and 0 bases respectively, with 9 bases between them. This clonotype was sampled from a human donor with Susac syndrome. The chain combines TRBV20-1 with TRBJ2-1; the D gene could be TRBD1 or TRBD2 (5 bases each). Sequenced input: CD8+ T cells from PBMCs. CDR3 bases: TGCAGTGCCCTTGGGACCTCCTACAATGAGCAGTTCTTC. The encoded protein is CSALGTSYNEQFF.